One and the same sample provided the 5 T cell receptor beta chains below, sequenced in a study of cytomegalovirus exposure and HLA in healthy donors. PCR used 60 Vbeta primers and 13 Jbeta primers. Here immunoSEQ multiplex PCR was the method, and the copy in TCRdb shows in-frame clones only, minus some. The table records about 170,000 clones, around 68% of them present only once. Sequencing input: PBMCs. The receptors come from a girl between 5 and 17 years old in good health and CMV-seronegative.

CDR3 sequence: CASSVGQGHSYEQYF. The DNA of the CDR3 is TGTGCCAGCAGCGTAGGTCAGGGACACTCCTACGAGCAGTACTTC. This sequence joins TRBV9 and TRBJ2-7; a possible D gene is TRBD1 (6 bases). The CDR3 consists of 15 residues. V was cut by 0 bases and J by 0 bases, with 10 bases left in between. Germline lookup yields CDR1 SGDLS and CDR2 YYNGEE.

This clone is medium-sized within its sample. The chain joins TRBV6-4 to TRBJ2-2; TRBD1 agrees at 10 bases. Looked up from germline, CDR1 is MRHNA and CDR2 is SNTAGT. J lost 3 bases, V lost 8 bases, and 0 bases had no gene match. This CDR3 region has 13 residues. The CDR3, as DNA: TGTGCCAGCGGGACAGGGGACACCGGGGAGCTGTTTTTT. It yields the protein CASGTGDTGELFF.

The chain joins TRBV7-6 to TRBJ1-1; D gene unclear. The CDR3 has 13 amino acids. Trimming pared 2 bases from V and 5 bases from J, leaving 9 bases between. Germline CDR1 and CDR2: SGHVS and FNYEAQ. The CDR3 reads CASSLTEWTEAFF. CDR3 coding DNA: TGTGCCAGCAGCTTAACAGAATGGACTGAAGCTTTCTTT.

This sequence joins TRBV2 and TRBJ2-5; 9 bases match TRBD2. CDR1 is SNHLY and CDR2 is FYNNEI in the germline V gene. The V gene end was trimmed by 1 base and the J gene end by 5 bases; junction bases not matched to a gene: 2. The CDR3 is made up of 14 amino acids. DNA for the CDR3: TGTGCCAGCAGTGAAGTAGCGGGGGTTGAGACCCAGTACTTC. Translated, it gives CASSEVAGVETQYF.

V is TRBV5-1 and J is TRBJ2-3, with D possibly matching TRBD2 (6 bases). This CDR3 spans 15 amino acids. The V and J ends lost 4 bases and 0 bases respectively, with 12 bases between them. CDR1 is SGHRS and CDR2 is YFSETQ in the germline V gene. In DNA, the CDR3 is TGCGCCAGCAGCCCGGATGGAGGGAGCACAGATACGCAGTATTTT. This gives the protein CASSPDGGSTDTQYF.